Following are 27 T cell receptor beta chains from one sample sequenced in a study of blood T cell repertoires in COVID-19 (dated by TCRdb to 2020 to 2022). Receptors were amplified or captured by the immunoSEQ multiplex PCR assay. TCRdb's version of the immuneACCESS table is confined to in-frame rearrangements and falls short of the full clone set. An unresolved V gene accounts for under half of the shortfall where checked; the remainder is of unknown origin. Across this sample there are 150,000 or so clones, with roughly 88% seen only once. 2.5% to 3.5% of the sample comes from the top ten. The sample comprised peripheral blood. These receptor sequences come from a woman aged 55-70 years with acute or convalescent COVID-19.

The rearrangement links TRBV30 to TRBJ2-3; D is possibly TRBD2 (6 bases). From germline, CDR1 is GTSNPN and CDR2 SVGIG (reference sequence). V was shortened by 1 base and J by 0 bases, with 11 bases between the two germline ends. CDR3 length: 15 amino acids. CDR3 sequence (DNA): TGTGCCTGGAGTGCCGGGACTCCGAGCACAGATACGCAGTATTTT. Protein sequence: CAWSAGTPSTDTQYF.

The CDR3 DNA sequence: TGTGCCAGCAGCCCGAGGGACAGCACCAATGAAAAACTGTTTTTT. Its protein product is CASSPRDSTNEKLFF. The V and J genes are TRBV7-6 and TRBJ1-4; TRBD1 aligns across 7 bases. Trimming took 5 bases from V and 5 from J; bases not matched to a gene: 8. Germline assignment: CDR1 SGHVS and CDR2 FNYEAQ. The CDR3 sequence is 15 residues long.

The J gene is TRBJ1-5, the V gene TRBV28; D not certain. Trimming took 3 bases from V and 0 from J, leaving 9 bases between them. The CDR3 runs 15 residues. Germline lookup yields CDR1 MDHEN and CDR2 SYDVKM. CDR3 DNA sequence: TGTGCCAGCAGTTTCGGGAGTTTTAGCAATCAGCCCCAGCATTTT. This encodes CASSFGSFSNQPQHF. Full variable domain (missing parts from reference TRBV28 and TRBJ1-5): DVKVTQSSRYLVKRTGEKVFLECVQDMDHENMFWYRQDPGLGLRLIYFSYDVKMKEKGDIPEGYSVSREKKERFSLILESASTNQTSMYLCASSFGSFSNQPQHFGDGTRLSIL.

Worth noting for this clone: Other DNA sequences in this specimen translate into the identical CDR3. The genes are TRBV6-5 and TRBJ1-2; possibly TRBD1 for D (6 bases). There are 14 residues in the CDR3. Trimming took off 0 bases at V and 2 bases at J, with 7 bases between the two ends. CDR1 and CDR2 from the germline V gene are MNHEY and SVGAGI. The CDR3 spells CASSYSGGNYGYTF. In DNA form, the CDR3 reads TGTGCCAGCAGTTACTCAGGGGGAAACTATGGCTACACCTTC.

The CDR3 coding sequence is TGTGCCAGCAGTCGAACGACTTTGGGACAGGGTAATGAAAAACTGTTTTTT. Encoded protein: CASSRTTLGQGNEKLFF. V is TRBV4-2 and J is TRBJ1-4, with TRBD1 matching over 9 bases. V dropped 6 bases and J dropped 4; count of bases not matched to a gene: 12. The CDR3 length is 17 residues. Germline CDR1 LGHNA, CDR2 YNFKEQ.

The chain carries TRBV27 and TRBJ1-1; D might be TRBD1 (6 bases). The germline V gene has CDR1 MNHEY and CDR2 SMNVEV (reference sequence). This CDR3 contains 14 residues. V gave up 7 bases and J gave up 0 bases, with 12 bases separating them. CDR3 sequence: CASTKTGMNTEAFF. In nucleotides, the CDR3 is TGTGCCAGCACCAAGACAGGAATGAACACTGAAGCTTTCTTT.

This chain connects TRBV3-1 (or the pseudogene TRBV3-2) to TRBJ2-3, with 12 bases matching TRBD2. In germline, CDR1 is LGHDT, CDR2 YNNKEL (reference sequence). CDR3 length: 20 residues. J was trimmed by 4 bases and V by 0 bases; bases with no gene match: 14. The CDR3 DNA follows: TGTGCCAGCAGCCAAGATTGGCTAGCGGGGGGGCCGGGTAGAGCAGATACGCAGTATTTT. This encodes CASSQDWLAGGPGRADTQYF.

The chain combines TRBV9 with TRBJ2-5; 8 bases agree with TRBD1. The CDR3 is made up of 14 amino acids. V gave up 4 bases and J gave up 3 bases; unmatched junction bases: 5. Germline V gene data show CDR1 as SGDLS and CDR2 as YYNGEE. The CDR3 here is CASSRDRWEETQYF. CDR3 bases: TGTGCCAGCAGCCGGGACAGGTGGGAAGAGACCCAGTACTTC.

The rearrangement uses TRBV7-2 and TRBJ1-1; possible D gene TRBD1, 6 bases. Trimming shortened V by 5 bases and J by 4 bases, and 14 bases separated the two germline ends. The CDR3 extends over 14 amino acids. Germline CDR1 is SGHTA and CDR2 is FQGNSA. DNA for the CDR3: TGTGCCAGCAGCCGTGGACAGAAGGCCACTGAAGCTTTCTTT. It encodes CASSRGQKATEAFF.

The V gene is TRBV9, the J gene TRBJ1-2; 10 nucleotides align to TRBD1. Per the germline V gene, CDR1 is SGDLS and CDR2 is YYNGEE. V trimming: 3 bases; J trimming: 7 bases; junction bases outside the gene matches: 9. The CDR3 spans 15 residues. This CDR3 reads CASSATGGAGRGYTF. In DNA, the CDR3 is TGTGCCAGCAGCGCGACAGGGGGCGCGGGTCGTGGCTACACCTTC.

The chain is built from TRBV7-2 and TRBJ1-5, with 7 bases fitting TRBD1. Germline CDR1 reads SGHTA; CDR2 reads FQGNSA. V shed 6 bases and J 1 base; nucleotides not matched to a gene: 9. The CDR3 runs to 16 residues. The CDR3 DNA reads TGTGCCAGCAGTCTACAGGGGATTGGAAGCAATCAGCCCCAGCATTTT. Amino acid sequence: CASSLQGIGSNQPQHF.

This sequence joins TRBV7-8 and TRBJ2-7, with TRBD2 as a possible D gene (5 bases). The CDR3 totals 16 residues. V lost 1 base to trimming and J lost 2 bases, with 15 bases between them. CDR1 and CDR2 (germline): SGHVS, FQNEAQ. The CDR3 reads CASSLVFGNLPYEQYF. CDR3 nucleotides: TGTGCCAGCAGCTTAGTATTCGGGAACTTACCCTACGAGCAGTACTTC.

The chain carries TRBV9 and TRBJ2-5, with D possibly being TRBD2 (7 bases). Germline assignment: CDR1 SGDLS and CDR2 YYNGEE. The CDR3 has 14 residues. Between the trimmed V and J ends, which lost 0 bases and 5 bases, there was a span of 11 bases. CDR3: CASSVVGGLETQYF. In DNA form, the CDR3 reads TGTGCCAGCAGCGTAGTGGGGGGGCTTGAGACCCAGTACTTC.

The chain joins TRBV10-3 to TRBJ2-1, with 10 bases lining up with TRBD2. CDR3 length: 18 residues. Looked up from germline, CDR1 is ENHRY and CDR2 is SYGVKD. Losses at the gene ends were 3 bases for V and 2 bases for J; bases not matched to a gene: 10. The CDR3 nucleotides are TGTGCCATCAGTGATGGGCTAGCGGGGGAGAGTGCCTACAATGAGCAGTTCTTC. Protein product: CAISDGLAGESAYNEQFF.

The chain carries TRBV7-9 and TRBJ2-1; 9 bases fit TRBD2. CDR1 and CDR2 (germline): SEHNR, FQNEAQ (reference sequence). Trimming cost V 2 bases and J 5 bases; bases outside gene matches: 4. This CDR3 is built from 15 residues. CDR3 protein: CASSLKSSGDNEQFF. For the CDR3, the DNA is TGTGCCAGCAGCTTAAAATCTAGCGGGGACAATGAGCAGTTCTTC.

This rearrangement joins TRBV7-2 to TRBJ2-2; tentatively, D is TRBD2 (6 bases). Per germline, CDR1 SGHTA and CDR2 FQGNSA. The CDR3 extends over 15 amino acids. The V gene lost 3 bases and the J gene lost 7 bases, with 15 bases spanning the gap. Here the CDR3 reads CASSFGRGKGGELFF. In DNA, the CDR3 is TGTGCCAGCAGCTTTGGCCGGGGGAAAGGCGGGGAGCTGTTTTTT.

The chain employs TRBV9 and TRBJ2-3; 10 nucleotides match TRBD1. Per the germline V gene, CDR1 is SGDLS and CDR2 is YYNGEE. Unmatched junction bases numbered 6, after V lost 4 bases and J lost 4 bases. The CDR3 is made up of 15 amino acids. This CDR3 is CASSKIGQGADTQYF. The CDR3 DNA reads TGTGCCAGCAGCAAAATCGGACAGGGGGCAGATACGCAGTATTTT.

The V and J genes are TRBV12-3 or TRBV12-4 and TRBJ1-1; the D is unclear. The ends were cut back, 4 bases at V and 5 bases at J, with 5 bases in the middle. CDR3 size: 11 residues. As DNA, the CDR3 is TGTGCCAGCAGTTCGTTAACTGAAGCTTTCTTT. Protein product: CASSSLTEAFF.

This chain links TRBV30 with TRBJ1-6; unclear D gene. V lost 8 bases to trimming and J lost 5 bases, with 13 bases between them. The CDR3 extends over 13 amino acids. The V gene's germline CDR1 is GTSNPN and CDR2 SVGIG (reference sequence). The DNA for the CDR3 is TGTGCCGCAGAGGCGGGGAATAATTCACCCCTCCACTTT. This gives the protein CAAEAGNNSPLHF.

The chain employs TRBV28 and TRBJ1-4, with D tentatively TRBD1 (6 bases). This CDR3 is built from 15 residues. The V gene lost 5 bases and the J gene lost 0 bases, with 10 bases spanning the gap. Germline CDR1 is MDHEN and CDR2 is SYDVKM. The DNA for the CDR3 is TGTGCCAGCAGTATAGGGGGAGCAACTAATGAAAAACTGTTTTTT. Its protein product is CASSIGGATNEKLFF.

The chain recombines TRBV7-3 with TRBJ1-3; 7 positions match TRBD1. This CDR3 region has 17 residues. The trim removed 0 bases at V and 1 base at J, leaving 6 bases unmatched. Per the germline V gene, CDR1 is SGHTA and CDR2 is FQGTGA. CDR3 nucleotides: TGTGCCAGCAGCTTAACCCCCAGGGGGGCTTCTGGAAACACCATATATTTT. Translation: CASSLTPRGASGNTIYF.

This clone showed up just once. The genes are TRBV7-2 and TRBJ1-1; no reliable D call. Germline loops: CDR1 SGHTA, CDR2 FQGNSA. V lost 3 bases and J 1 base, leaving 9 bases between the germline ends. CDR3 length equals 14 residues. In nucleotides, the CDR3 is TGTGCCAGCAGCTTGAGGCCTCGGAACACTGAAGCTTTCTTT. Protein product: CASSLRPRNTEAFF.

The V call is TRBV7-3, the J call TRBJ1-2; TRBD1 is a possible D gene (5 bases). Deletions cut 1 base from V and 3 bases from J, with 12 bases between. Germline V gene data show CDR1 as SGHTA and CDR2 as FQGTGA. The CDR3 length is 15 residues. The CDR3 region has the DNA TGTGCCAGCAGCTTAAACGGCCCGGGGGACTATGGCTACACCTTC. It yields the protein CASSLNGPGDYGYTF. Combining the CDR3 with reference TRBV7-3 and TRBJ1-2 gives the whole variable domain GAGVSQTPSNKVTEKGKYVELRCDPISGHTALYWYRQSLGQGPEFLIYFQGTGAADDSGLPNDRFFAVRPEGSVSTLKIQRTERGDSAVYLCASSLNGPGDYGYTFGSGTRLTVV.

The chain couples TRBV5-1 to TRBJ2-1; D unclear. The CDR3 is 14 residues long. Looked up from germline, CDR1 is SGHRS and CDR2 is YFSETQ. V was pared by 4 bases and J by 1 base, with 9 bases between. The CDR3 DNA reads as TGCGCCAGCAGCGTGACTGGGTCCTACAATGAGCAGTTCTTC. As protein: CASSVTGSYNEQFF.

This sequence joins TRBV30 and TRBJ2-5, with TRBD1 identical over 7 bases. With 3 bases clipped from V and 5 bases from J, the junction kept 12 bases outside the gene matches. This CDR3 is built from 15 residues. The germline V gene encodes CDR1 GTSNPN and CDR2 SVGIG (reference sequence). The CDR3 protein is CAWSARQGTRETQYF. CDR3 sequence (DNA): TGTGCCTGGAGCGCCCGACAGGGAACGAGGGAGACCCAGTACTTC.

This clone is a singleton in its sample. The rearrangement uses TRBV4-3 and TRBJ2-1; possibly TRBD1 for D (5 bases). Trimming pared 0 bases from V and 1 base from J, leaving 10 bases between. The CDR3 consists of 16 residues. The V gene's germline CDR1 is LGHNA and CDR2 YSLEER. CDR3 protein: CASSQDPQGSYNEQFF. In DNA form, the CDR3 reads TGCGCCAGCAGCCAAGATCCTCAGGGTTCCTACAATGAGCAGTTCTTC.

The chain links TRBV12-5 to TRBJ1-2, with 8 positions matching TRBD1. J was trimmed by 2 bases and V by 1 base; bases with no gene match: 0. Germline loops: CDR1 LGHNT, CDR2 FRNRAP. The CDR3 is 14 residues long. CDR3 protein: CASGLGQGNYGYTF. CDR3 in DNA: TGTGCTAGTGGTTTGGGACAGGGGAACTATGGCTACACCTTC.